Listed below are T cell receptor beta chains from one sample, sequenced in a study of identical twins. TCRdb used MiXCR to reprocess the 5' RACE reads, holding one entry per CDR3 protein. The table records roughly 690,000 distinct CDR3 sequences, 20% to 25% of them present only once. This same sample was also part of a study on T cells expressing NK-cell markers.

The specimen sequenced was PBMCs. These receptors were collected from a woman aged 18-29 years in good health. Both conserved end residues are part of each CDR3. The order of the fields is V gene, D gene, J gene, clone size, CDR3 protein, CDR3 DNA. The D gene is left open where the match is weak. The size field is filled for only some rows; it gives once, few, many or a size class.

TRBV12-3/TRBV12-4	NA	TRBJ2-1	once	CASSLWLIHGNEQFF	TGTGCCAGCAGTTTATGGTTAATACATGGCAATGAGCAGTTCTTC
TRBV4-3	NA	TRBJ2-7	few	CASSQVAFTHEQYF	TGCGCCAGCAGCCAAGTAGCGTTCACCCACGAGCAGTACTTC
TRBV6-5	TRBD1	TRBJ1-5	many	CASSSTGGDQPQHF	TGTGCCAGCAGTTCTACAGGGGGAGATCAGCCCCAGCATTTT
TRBV3-1	NA	TRBJ1-1	few	CASSQGEVAEAFF	TGTGCCAGCAGCCAGGGGGAAGTAGCTGAAGCTTTCTTT
TRBV6-1	NA	TRBJ2-7	few	CASSPQHRGGEQYF	TGTGCCAGCAGTCCCCAACACCGCGGAGGCGAGCAGTACTTC
TRBV6-1	NA	TRBJ2-2	NA	CASSRPGTPNTGELFF	TGTGCCAGCAGCCGACCCGGGACACCCAACACCGGGGAGCTGTTTTTT
TRBV6-1	TRBD1	TRBJ2-7	NA	CASSRRTGSDEQYF	TGTGCCAGCAGTCGACGGACAGGGTCCGACGAGCAGTACTTC
TRBV2	NA	TRBJ2-3	NA	CASTLAGTDTQYF	TGTGCCAGCACCCTAGCAGGAACAGATACGCAGTATTTT
TRBV19	NA	TRBJ1-1	few	CASTLGPWTARF	TGTGCCAGTACCCTAGGGCCGTGGACAGCCCGGTTT
TRBV5-1	NA	TRBJ1-2	once	CASSDSGWPNYGYTF	TGCGCCAGCAGCGATTCCGGGTGGCCAAACTATGGCTACACCTTC
TRBV7-6	NA	TRBJ2-3	few	CASSFQLRDTQYF	TGTGCCAGCAGCTTTCAATTACGAGATACGCAGTATTTT
TRBV20-1	NA	TRBJ2-5	NA	CSASLPVYQETQYF	TGCAGTGCCTCTTTGCCGGTATACCAAGAGACCCAGTACTTC
TRBV7-9	TRBD1	TRBJ2-7	NA	CASSFGQGRAYEQYF	TGTGCCAGCAGCTTCGGACAGGGTAGAGCCTACGAGCAGTACTTC
TRBV7-2	TRBD2	TRBJ2-3	few	CASSLAGGAVGHTQYF	TGTGCCAGCAGCCTAGCGGGAGGGGCAGTCGGTCATACGCAGTATTTT
TRBV15	NA	TRBJ2-5	NA	CATSRDTEETQYF	TGTGCCACCAGCAGGGACACCGAAGAGACCCAGTACTTC
TRBV29-1	NA	TRBJ1-1	few	CSVEGPAFF	TGCAGCGTTGAGGGACCGGCTTTCTTT
TRBV20-1	NA	TRBJ1-1	many	CSAFPGVKAFF	TGCAGTGCGTTCCCCGGGGTAAAAGCTTTCTTT
TRBV5-1	TRBD2	TRBJ2-5	many	CASSLSGGPRETQYF	TGCGCCAGCAGCTTGAGCGGGGGGCCGAGGGAGACCCAGTACTTC
TRBV10-3	NA	TRBJ1-2	few	CAISDTGGYTF	TGTGCCATCAGTGATACGGGTGGCTACACCTTC
TRBV10-2	TRBD2	TRBJ2-7	few	CASSEVTSGLGQYF	TGCGCCAGCTCTGAAGTTACTAGCGGTCTCGGTCAGTACTTC
TRBV7-2	NA	TRBJ2-7	NA	CASSLEEYIYEQYF	TGTGCCAGCAGCTTGGAAGAGTACATCTACGAGCAGTACTTC
TRBV5-1	NA	TRBJ1-2	NA	CASSSVLERGGYTF	TGCGCCAGCAGCTCCGTCCTGGAAAGGGGAGGCTACACCTTC
TRBV12-3/TRBV12-4	NA	TRBJ1-5	many	CASSYRIRNQPQHF	TGTGCCAGCAGTTACAGGATACGCAATCAGCCCCAGCATTTT
TRBV12-3/TRBV12-4	NA	TRBJ2-7	NA	CASSTSGPFYEQYF	TGTGCCAGCAGTACCAGCGGGCCCTTCTACGAGCAGTACTTC
TRBV11-2	TRBD2	TRBJ2-1	few	CASSFSSGGIYNEQFF	TGTGCCAGCAGCTTCTCAAGCGGGGGGATCTACAATGAGCAGTTCTTC
TRBV5-1	TRBD1	TRBJ1-1	NA	CASSAMDRGVLNTEAFF	TGCGCCAGCAGCGCCATGGACAGGGGAGTTCTGAACACTGAAGCTTTCTTT
TRBV10-3	TRBD1	TRBJ1-2	few	CAILRGQGNYGYTF	TGTGCCATCCTAAGGGGGCAGGGGAACTATGGCTACACCTTC
TRBV12-3/TRBV12-4	NA	TRBJ1-1	many	CASRETENFEAFF	TGTGCCAGCAGAGAGACAGAGAACTTTGAAGCTTTCTTT
TRBV27	TRBD2	TRBJ2-3	NA	CASSLAGGIVGTDTQYF	TGTGCCAGCAGTTTAGCGGGAGGGATAGTCGGCACAGATACGCAGTATTTT
TRBV12-3/TRBV12-4	NA	TRBJ1-4	NA	CASSVTRATNEKLFF	TGTGCCAGCAGTGTTACACGCGCAACTAATGAAAAACTGTTTTTT
TRBV20-1	NA	TRBJ2-7	NA	CSARAPSSYEQYF	TGCAGTGCTAGAGCTCCGAGCTCCTACGAGCAGTACTTC
TRBV12-3/TRBV12-4	NA	TRBJ2-2	NA	CASVGTSNTGELFF	TGTGCCAGCGTCGGGACTTCTAATACCGGGGAGCTGTTTTTT
TRBV5-1	TRBD1	TRBJ2-2	NA	CASSLGPGQGDTGELFF	TGCGCCAGCAGCTTGGGACCGGGACAGGGGGACACCGGGGAGCTGTTTTTT
TRBV20-1	NA	TRBJ2-7	few	CSARVAGLIAEQYF	TGCAGTGCTAGAGTAGCAGGGTTAATAGCCGAGCAGTACTTC
TRBV19	NA	TRBJ1-1	few	CASSIDRRTEAFF	TGTGCCAGTAGTATAGATCGACGGACCGAAGCTTTCTTT
TRBV7-9	TRBD1	TRBJ2-3	NA	CASAREGQGTDTQYF	TGTGCCAGCGCCCGCGAGGGACAGGGCACAGATACGCAGTATTTT
TRBV20-1	TRBD2	TRBJ2-7	NA	CSAQRILAGAREQYF	TGCAGTGCACAGCGGATACTAGCGGGGGCACGCGAGCAGTACTTC
TRBV11-2	NA	TRBJ1-1	NA	CASSPHRIRGTEAFF	TGTGCCAGCAGCCCCCACCGTATACGGGGAACTGAAGCTTTCTTT
TRBV29-1	TRBD1	TRBJ2-5	many	CSVEIDRGKETQYF	TGCAGCGTTGAAATCGACAGGGGGAAAGAGACCCAGTACTTC